One T cell receptor beta chain is described in this entry. Study processing details: Cell counts per sample came from amplifying reference gene primers. Sequencing was performed with immunoSEQ multiplex PCR; in TCRdb, only in-frame clones are kept and a portion is missing. V, J and clone size were drawn from that table, and D and trimming were deduced from the DNA. The data hold under 85,000 clones, with under 80% observed a single time. The data originate from a study of blood T cell repertoires in COVID-19. Study details: Acute and convalescent COVID-19 specimens originated in the United States, Italy and Spain. T cells, B-cell-depleted T cells, or PBMCs supplied cDNA or gDNA.

The V gene lost 7 bases and the J gene lost 5 bases, with 18 bases spanning the gap. Germline V CDR1 and CDR2: SNHLY, FYNNEI. The CDR3 totals 15 residues. The V and J genes are TRBV2 and TRBJ2-1; a weak D match, TRBD2 (5 bases). The sequenced material came from peripheral blood. This clonotype originated in a human donor in a cohort sampled during active COVID-19. The CDR3 here is CASNREMRPDNEQFF. DNA for the CDR3: TGTGCCAGCAACCGGGAAATGAGACCTGACAATGAGCAGTTCTTC.